The sequence of this T cell receptor (beta chain) was determined in a study of shared clonotypes between healthy human individuals. Several immunoSEQ plates received, in even portions, the genomic DNA of each subset. The repertoire was sequenced with immunoSEQ multiplex PCR; TCRdb's copy has only in-frame clones and lacks some. The sample contains millions of clones, less than 95% of which appear only once. Naive CD8 cells comprised CD45RO-negative, CCR7-positively selected cells, excluding terminally differentiated effector memory CD45RA+ cells. Germline loops: CDR1 SQVTM, CDR2 ANQGSEA. After removal of 7 bases from V and 8 bases from J, the junction contained 23 bases not matched to a gene. The CDR3 runs 17 residues.

The specimen was naive CD8+ T cells sorted from blood. The receptor was isolated from a man aged 18 to 30 in good health. The chain carries TRBV29-1 and TRBJ2-1, with 7 bases fitting TRBD2. The CDR3 DNA sequence: TGCAGCGCCCTGGGGGGGGTACTAGGGATACCGGGAGATGAGCAGTTCTTC. This gives the protein CSALGGVLGIPGDEQFF.